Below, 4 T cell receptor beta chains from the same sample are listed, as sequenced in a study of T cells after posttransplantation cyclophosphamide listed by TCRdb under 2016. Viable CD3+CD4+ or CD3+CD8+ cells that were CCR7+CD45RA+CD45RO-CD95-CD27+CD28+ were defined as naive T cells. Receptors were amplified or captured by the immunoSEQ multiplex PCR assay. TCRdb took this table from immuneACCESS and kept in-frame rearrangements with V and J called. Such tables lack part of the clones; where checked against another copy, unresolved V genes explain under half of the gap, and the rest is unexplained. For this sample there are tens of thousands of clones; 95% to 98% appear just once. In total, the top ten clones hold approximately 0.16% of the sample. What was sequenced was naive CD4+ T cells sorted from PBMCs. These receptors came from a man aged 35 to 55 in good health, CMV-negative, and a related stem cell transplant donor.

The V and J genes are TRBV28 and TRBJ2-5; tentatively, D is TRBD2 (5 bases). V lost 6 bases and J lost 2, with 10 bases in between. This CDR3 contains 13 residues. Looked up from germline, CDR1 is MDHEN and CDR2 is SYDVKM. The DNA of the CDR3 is TGTGCCAGCAGCCTGGACTCACAAGAGACCCAGTACTTC. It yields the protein CASSLDSQETQYF.

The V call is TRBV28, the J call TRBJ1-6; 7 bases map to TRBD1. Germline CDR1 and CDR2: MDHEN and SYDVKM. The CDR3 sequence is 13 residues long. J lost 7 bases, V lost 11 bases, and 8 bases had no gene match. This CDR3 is CAVRDRKNSPLHF. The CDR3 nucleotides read TGTGCCGTCCGGGACAGAAAAAATTCACCCCTCCACTTT.

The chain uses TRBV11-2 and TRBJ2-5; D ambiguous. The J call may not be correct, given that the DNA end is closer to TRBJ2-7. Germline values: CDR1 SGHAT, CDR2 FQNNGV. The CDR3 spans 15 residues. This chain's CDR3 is CASSFLTPQAYEQYF. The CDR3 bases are TGTGCCAGCAGCTTTTTAACCCCTCAAGCCTACGAGCAGTACTTC.

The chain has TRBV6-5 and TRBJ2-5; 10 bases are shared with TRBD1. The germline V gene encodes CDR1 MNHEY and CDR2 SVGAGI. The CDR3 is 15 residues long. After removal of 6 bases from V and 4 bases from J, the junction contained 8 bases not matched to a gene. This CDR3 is CASSPSRDRGETQYF. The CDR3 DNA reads TGTGCCAGCAGCCCCAGTAGGGACAGGGGAGAGACCCAGTACTTC.